This T cell receptor (beta chain) was sequenced for a study of CD8 T cells in Susac syndrome. On the study more broadly: Each patient with Susac syndrome, at the time of blood draw, was therapy-naive, on corticosteroids, or on intravenous immunoglobulin alone. General study points: The CD4+ T cell repertoires from Susac syndrome exhibited no clonal expansion.

Points on this clonotype: Its matching antigen is unknown.

Recently defined diagnostic criteria for definite or probable disease were fulfilled by Susac syndrome patients. Reverse transcription of roughly 0.5 to 1 ug RNA was carried out with random hexamers. TCRdb redid the calling of the immunoSEQ multiplex PCR reads with MiXCR, one entry per CDR3 protein. Of 240,000 or so distinct CDR3 sequences detected, about 96% appear once; the ten largest clones hold approximately 0.1%. Germline trimming cut 5 bases from V and 5 bases from J; bases unmatched to any gene: 10. Germline V CDR1 and CDR2: SQVTM, ANQGSEA. The CDR3 loop spans 15 amino acids. The chain links TRBV29-1 to TRBJ2-2; 8 bases match TRBD2. The sequenced sample was CD4+ T cells from PBMCs. The TCR sequence derives from a human donor with Susac syndrome. The CDR3 loop is CSVRPGTSITGELFF. The CDR3, as DNA: TGCAGCGTTCGGCCCGGGACTAGTATTACCGGGGAGCTGTTTTTT.